Listed below are T cell receptor beta chains from one sample, sequenced in a study of blood T cell repertoires in COVID-19. Using immunoSEQ multiplex PCR, the repertoire was profiled, and TCRdb retains in-frame clones only, with some absent. The profile shows fewer than 250,000 clones, 84% of them singletons. Sequencing was performed on PBMCs or T cells enriched from blood (not recorded which). These TCRs come from a woman between 25 and 40 years old who had been exposed to COVID-19. CDR3s include the opening cysteine and the closing phenylalanine or tryptophan. Fields, in order: J gene, V gene, CDR3 protein.

J: TRBJ2-7
V: TRBV7-9
CDR3: CASSLGQGHYEQYF

J: TRBJ1-3
V: TRBV2
CDR3: CASSESPGVPGNTIYF

J: TRBJ2-4
V: TRBV5-1
CDR3: CASSLPEGLAKNIQYF

J: TRBJ2-1
V: TRBV29-1
CDR3: CSVEDGVDQQFF

J: TRBJ1-5
V: TRBV19
CDR3: CASSIRGPSNQPQHF

J: TRBJ1-2
V: TRBV12-2
CDR3: CARREHQGFGYGYTF

J: TRBJ1-4
V: TRBV2
CDR3: CASRQGALTEKLFF

J: TRBJ2-7
V: TRBV19
CDR3: CASSIVGRGQSYEQYF

J: TRBJ2-5
V: TRBV5-1
CDR3: CASSTPYREGETQYF

J: TRBJ1-1
V: TRBV6-5
CDR3: CASSFGTGGNTEAFF

J: TRBJ2-1
V: TRBV2
CDR3: CASSATGGPYNEQFF

J: TRBJ2-2
V: TRBV29-1
CDR3: CSVGRTGTGELFF

J: TRBJ2-3
V: TRBV6-5
CDR3: CASSYVSLDTDTQYF

J: TRBJ1-6
V: TRBV3-1/TRBV3-2
CDR3: CASSQDFNGRDGAGGSYNSPLHF

J: TRBJ1-2
V: TRBV7-8
CDR3: CASSLAVQRLANYGYTF

J: TRBJ2-7
V: TRBV5-6
CDR3: CASSLGVADLPYEQYF

J: TRBJ2-7
V: TRBV20-1
CDR3: CSASPAGLGYEQYF

J: TRBJ1-2
V: TRBV7-9
CDR3: CASSLVGEIKDGYTF

J: TRBJ1-2
V: TRBV7-2
CDR3: CASSSTGTGNNMNGYTF

J: TRBJ2-7
V: TRBV7-8
CDR3: CASSYRGQIYEQYF

J: TRBJ2-7
V: TRBV21-1
CDR3: CASSKAAGRGIYEQYF